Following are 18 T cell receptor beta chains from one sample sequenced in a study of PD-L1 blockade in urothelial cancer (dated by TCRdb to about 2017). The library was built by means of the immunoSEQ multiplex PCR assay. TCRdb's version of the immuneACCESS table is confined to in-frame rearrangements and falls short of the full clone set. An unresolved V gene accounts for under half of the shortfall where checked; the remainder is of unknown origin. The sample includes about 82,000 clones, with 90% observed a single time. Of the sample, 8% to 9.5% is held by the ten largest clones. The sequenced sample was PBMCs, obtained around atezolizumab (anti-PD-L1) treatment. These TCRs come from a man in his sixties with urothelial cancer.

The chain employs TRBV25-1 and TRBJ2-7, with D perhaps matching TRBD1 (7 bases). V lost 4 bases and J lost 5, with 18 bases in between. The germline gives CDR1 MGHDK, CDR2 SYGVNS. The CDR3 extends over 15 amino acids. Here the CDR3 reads CASSVGGGPWHEQYF. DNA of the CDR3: TGTGCCAGCAGTGTTGGAGGGGGCCCGTGGCACGAGCAGTACTTC.

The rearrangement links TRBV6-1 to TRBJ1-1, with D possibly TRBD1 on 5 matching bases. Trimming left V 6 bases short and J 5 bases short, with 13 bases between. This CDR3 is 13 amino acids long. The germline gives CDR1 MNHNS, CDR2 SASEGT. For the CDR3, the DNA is TGTGCCAGCAGGCAGGGTCGTGCAACTGAAGCTTTCTTT. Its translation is CASRQGRATEAFF.

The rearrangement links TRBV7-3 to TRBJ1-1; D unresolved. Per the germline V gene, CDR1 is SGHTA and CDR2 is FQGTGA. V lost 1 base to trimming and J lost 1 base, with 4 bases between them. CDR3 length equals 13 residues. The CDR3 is CASSLNGNTEAFF. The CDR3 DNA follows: TGTGCCAGCAGCTTAAACGGGAACACTGAAGCTTTCTTT.

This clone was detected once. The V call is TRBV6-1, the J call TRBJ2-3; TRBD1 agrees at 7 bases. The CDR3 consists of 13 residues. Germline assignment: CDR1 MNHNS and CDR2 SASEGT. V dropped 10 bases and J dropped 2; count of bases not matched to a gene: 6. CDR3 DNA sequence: TGTGCCACCTCGGGACAGATCACAGATACGCAGTATTTT. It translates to CATSGQITDTQYF.

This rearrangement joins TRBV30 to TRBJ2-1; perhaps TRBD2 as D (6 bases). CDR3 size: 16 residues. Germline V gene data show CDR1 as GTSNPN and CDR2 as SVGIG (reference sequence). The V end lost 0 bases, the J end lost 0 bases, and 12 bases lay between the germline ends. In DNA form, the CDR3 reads TGTGCCTGGAGTGTTGGCGGGGCTAACTCCTACAATGAGCAGTTCTTC. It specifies CAWSVGGANSYNEQFF.

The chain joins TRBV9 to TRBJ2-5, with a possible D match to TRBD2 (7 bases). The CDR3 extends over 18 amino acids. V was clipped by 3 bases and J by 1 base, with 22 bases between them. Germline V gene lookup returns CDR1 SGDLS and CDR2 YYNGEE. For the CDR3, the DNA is TGTGCCAGCAGCGGAAGGGAGATTTTTGGGGGGGCCCAAGAGACCCAGTACTTC. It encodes CASSGREIFGGAQETQYF.

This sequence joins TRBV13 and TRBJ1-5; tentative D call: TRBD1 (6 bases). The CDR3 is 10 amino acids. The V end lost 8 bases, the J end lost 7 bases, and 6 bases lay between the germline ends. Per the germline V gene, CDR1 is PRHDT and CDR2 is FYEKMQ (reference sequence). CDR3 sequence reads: CASQGQPQHF. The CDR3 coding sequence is TGTGCCAGCCAGGGGCAGCCCCAGCATTTT. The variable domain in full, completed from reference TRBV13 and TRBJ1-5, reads AAGVIQSPRHLIKEKRETATLKCYPIPRHDTVYWYQQGPGQDPQFLISFYEKMQSDKGSIPDRFSAQQFSDYHSELNMSSLELGDSALYFCASQGQPQHFGDGTRLSIL.

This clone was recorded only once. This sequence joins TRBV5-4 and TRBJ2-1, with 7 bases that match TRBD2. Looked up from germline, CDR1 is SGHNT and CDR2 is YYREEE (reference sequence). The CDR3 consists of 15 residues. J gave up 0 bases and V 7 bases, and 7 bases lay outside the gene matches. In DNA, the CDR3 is TGTGCCAGCGGGGAGGGCCCGAGCTCCTACAATGAGCAGTTCTTC. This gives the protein CASGEGPSSYNEQFF.

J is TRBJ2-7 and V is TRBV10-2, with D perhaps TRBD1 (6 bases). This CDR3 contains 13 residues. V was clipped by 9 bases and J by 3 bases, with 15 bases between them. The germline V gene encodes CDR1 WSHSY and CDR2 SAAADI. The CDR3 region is CARSVGAFYEQYF. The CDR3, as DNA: TGCGCCAGGTCGGTGGGGGCCTTCTACGAGCAGTACTTC.

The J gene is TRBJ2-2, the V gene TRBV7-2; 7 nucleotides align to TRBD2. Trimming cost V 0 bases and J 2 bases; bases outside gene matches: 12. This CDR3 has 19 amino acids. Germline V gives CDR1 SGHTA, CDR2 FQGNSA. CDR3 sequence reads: CASSLAHPRGVINTGELFF. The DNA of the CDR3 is TGTGCCAGCAGCTTAGCGCATCCCCGGGGGGTGATAAACACCGGGGAGCTGTTTTTT.

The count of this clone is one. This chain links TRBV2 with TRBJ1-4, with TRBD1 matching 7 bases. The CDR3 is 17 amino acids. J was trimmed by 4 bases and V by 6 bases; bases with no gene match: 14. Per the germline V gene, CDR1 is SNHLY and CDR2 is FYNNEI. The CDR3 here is CASSGEPDRDRNEKLFF. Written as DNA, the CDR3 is TGTGCCAGCAGCGGAGAACCTGACAGGGACCGTAATGAAAAACTGTTTTTT. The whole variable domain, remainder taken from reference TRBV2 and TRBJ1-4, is EPEVTQTPSHQVTQMGQEVILRCVPISNHLYFYWYRQILGQKVEFLVSFYNNEISEKSEIFDDQFSVERPDGSNFTLKIRSTKLEDSAMYFCASSGEPDRDRNEKLFFGSGTQLSVL.

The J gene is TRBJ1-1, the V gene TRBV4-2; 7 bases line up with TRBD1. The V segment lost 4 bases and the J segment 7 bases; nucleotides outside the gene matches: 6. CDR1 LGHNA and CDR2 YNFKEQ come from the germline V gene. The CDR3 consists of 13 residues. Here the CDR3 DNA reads TGTGCCAGCAGCCCGACAGGGAACTATGAAGCTTTCTTT. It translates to CASSPTGNYEAFF.

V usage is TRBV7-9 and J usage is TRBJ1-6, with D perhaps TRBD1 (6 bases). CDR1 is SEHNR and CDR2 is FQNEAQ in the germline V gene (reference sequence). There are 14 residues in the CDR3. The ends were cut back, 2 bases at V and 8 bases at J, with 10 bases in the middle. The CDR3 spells CASSLREGDSPLHF. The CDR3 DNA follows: TGTGCCAGCAGCTTAAGGGAGGGGGATTCACCCCTCCACTTT.

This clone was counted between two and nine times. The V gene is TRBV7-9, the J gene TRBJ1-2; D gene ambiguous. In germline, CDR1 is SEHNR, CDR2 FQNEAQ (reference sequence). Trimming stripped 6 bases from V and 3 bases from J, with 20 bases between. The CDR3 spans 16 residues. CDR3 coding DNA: TGTGCCAGCAGATTGACTGGATTGCGGGCGGACTATGGCTACACCTTC. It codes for CASRLTGLRADYGYTF.

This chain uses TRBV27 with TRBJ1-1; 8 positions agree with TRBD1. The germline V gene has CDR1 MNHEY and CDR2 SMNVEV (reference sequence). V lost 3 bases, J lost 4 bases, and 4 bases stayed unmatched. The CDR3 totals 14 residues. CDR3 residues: CASSFRTGGTEAFF. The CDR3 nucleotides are TGTGCCAGCAGTTTCCGTACAGGGGGCACTGAAGCTTTCTTT.

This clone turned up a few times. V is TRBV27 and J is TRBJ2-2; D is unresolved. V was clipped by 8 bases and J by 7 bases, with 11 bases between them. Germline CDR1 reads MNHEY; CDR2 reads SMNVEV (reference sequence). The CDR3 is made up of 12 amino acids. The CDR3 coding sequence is TGTGCCAGCCGTCCGGTTGGCGGGGAGCTGTTTTTT. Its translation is CASRPVGGELFF.

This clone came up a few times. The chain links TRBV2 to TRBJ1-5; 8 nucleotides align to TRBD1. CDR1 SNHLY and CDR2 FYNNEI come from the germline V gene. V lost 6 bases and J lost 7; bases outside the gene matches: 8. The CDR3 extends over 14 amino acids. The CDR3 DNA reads TGTGCCAGCAGGGACAGGGTAGGGGAACAGCCCCAGCATTTT. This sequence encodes CASRDRVGEQPQHF.

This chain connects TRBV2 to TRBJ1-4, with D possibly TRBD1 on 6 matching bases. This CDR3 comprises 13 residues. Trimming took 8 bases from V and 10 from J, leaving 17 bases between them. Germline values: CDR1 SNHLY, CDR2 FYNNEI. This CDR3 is CASQGGARGKLFF. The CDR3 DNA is TGTGCCAGCCAGGGAGGGGCCAGGGGAAAACTGTTTTTT.